A single sample gave rise to the 18 T cell receptor beta chains below, sequenced in a study of blood T cell repertoires in COVID-19. Method: immunoSEQ multiplex PCR; TCRdb's copy keeps in-frame clones and lacks some. The sample contains hundreds of thousands of clones, about 82% of which appear only once. The sample was peripheral blood. These receptors all stem from a man aged 50 to 60 with active or convalescent COVID-19.

The chain combines TRBV27 with TRBJ1-4; 8 bases are a match to TRBD1. The CDR3 consists of 19 residues. CDR1 MNHEY and CDR2 SMNVEV come from the germline V gene (reference sequence). Losses at the gene ends were 1 base for V and 3 bases for J; bases not matched to a gene: 13. Here the CDR3 reads CASSLYAGGPGVANEKLFF. CDR3 sequence (DNA): TGTGCCAGCAGTTTATACGCAGGGGGCCCCGGAGTGGCTAATGAAAAACTGTTTTTT.

This clone appeared once. This chain joins TRBV7-9 and TRBJ1-5; 10 bases align to TRBD1. The germline gives CDR1 SEHNR, CDR2 FQNEAQ (reference sequence). CDR3 length equals 14 residues. Trimming took 3 bases from V and 5 from J; bases not matched to a gene: 1. CDR3 DNA sequence: TGTGCCAGCAGCTTGGACAGGGGGGATCAGCCCCAGCATTTT. The encoded protein is CASSLDRGDQPQHF.

The chain combines TRBV13 with TRBJ2-2, with 10 bases aligning to TRBD2. This CDR3 is 15 amino acids long. The V segment lost 5 bases and the J segment 4 bases; nucleotides outside the gene matches: 4. CDR1 and CDR2 (germline): PRHDT, FYEKMQ (reference sequence). The CDR3: CASSLAGVSTGELFF. CDR3 DNA sequence: TGTGCCAGCAGCCTAGCGGGAGTAAGCACCGGGGAGCTGTTTTTT.

The chain is built from TRBV5-4 and TRBJ1-3, with 7 bases that match TRBD1. The V and J ends lost 4 bases and 12 bases, in that order; junction bases with no gene match: 7. Germline CDR1 is SGHNT and CDR2 is YYREEE (reference sequence). The CDR3 has 12 amino acids. DNA for the CDR3: TGTGCCAGCAGCCCCGACAGGGAGATCATATATTTT. Residues: CASSPDREIIYF.

The rearrangement joins TRBV27 to TRBJ2-3, with TRBD2 identical over 9 bases. Germline V CDR1 and CDR2: MNHEY, SMNVEV (reference sequence). The CDR3 extends over 15 amino acids. V shed 0 bases and J 9 bases; nucleotides not matched to a gene: 7. In DNA form, the CDR3 reads TGTGCCAGCAGTTTATCGGCGGGGGGGGGACGAACGCAGTATTTT. Its protein is CASSLSAGGGRTQYF.

The V call is TRBV30, the J call TRBJ1-1, with D possibly matching TRBD1 (6 bases). Germline V gives CDR1 GTSNPN, CDR2 SVGIG (reference sequence). Trimming took off 3 bases at V and 1 base at J, with 15 bases between the two ends. The CDR3 covers 15 residues. The CDR3 nucleotides are TGTGCCTGGAGCGCCGCCGACAGGTGGAACACTGAAGCTTTCTTT. Its protein is CAWSAADRWNTEAFF.

The chain employs TRBV29-1 and TRBJ2-3; TRBD2 aligns across 7 bases. The length of the CDR3 is 16 residues. Germline V gives CDR1 SQVTM, CDR2 ANQGSEA. With 7 bases clipped from V and 2 bases from J, the junction kept 15 bases outside the gene matches. CDR3 residues: CSALLQGGANTDTQYF. The DNA for the CDR3 is TGCAGCGCTTTACTCCAGGGAGGGGCCAACACAGATACGCAGTATTTT.

The chain recombines TRBV3-1 (or the pseudogene TRBV3-2) with TRBJ1-1, with 9 nucleotides matching TRBD1. The ends lost 6 bases at V and 4 bases at J; junction bases unmatched: 9. Germline values: CDR1 LGHDT, CDR2 YNNKEL (reference sequence). The CDR3 sequence is 15 residues long. CDR3 amino acids: CASSEIGQGRTEAFF. As DNA, the CDR3 is TGTGCCAGCAGTGAAATAGGACAGGGGCGCACTGAAGCTTTCTTT.

The chain carries TRBV27 and TRBJ1-1; D is perhaps TRBD1 (5 bases). This CDR3 is built from 14 residues. Germline CDR1 reads MNHEY; CDR2 reads SMNVEV (reference sequence). V shed 5 bases and J shed 1 base, with 11 bases lying between them. This CDR3 is CASSPGRANTEAFF. The CDR3 DNA is TGTGCCAGCAGTCCAGGGAGGGCGAACACTGAAGCTTTCTTT.

This chain joins TRBV9 and TRBJ2-7, with D possibly matching TRBD1 (6 bases). The CDR3 is 14 amino acids. CDR1 and CDR2 (germline): SGDLS, YYNGEE. V lost 4 bases and J lost 1, with 12 bases in between. CDR3 in DNA: TGTGCCAGCAGCCCAGGGGCTAGTTCCTACGAGCAGTACTTC. It encodes CASSPGASSYEQYF.

The genes are TRBV6-2 or TRBV6-3 and TRBJ2-1; the D is unclear. The CDR3 is 12 amino acids. The germline gives CDR1 MNHEY, CDR2 SVGEGT. Trimming took 4 bases from V and 4 from J, leaving 5 bases between them. CDR3 in amino acids: CASSLQYNEQFF. The CDR3 nucleotides are TGTGCCAGCAGTTTACAGTACAATGAGCAGTTCTTC.

The V call is TRBV7-9, the J call TRBJ1-1; a weak D match, TRBD1 (5 bases). V was cut by 0 bases and J by 2 bases, with 22 bases left in between. The CDR3 is made up of 19 amino acids. The germline V gene encodes CDR1 SEHNR and CDR2 FQNEAQ (reference sequence). The DNA of the CDR3 is TGTGCCAGCAGCTTAGCACGGACTCAGGGAGGTACCGCCAACACTGAAGCTTTCTTT. Amino acids: CASSLARTQGGTANTEAFF.

The rearrangement links TRBV11-2 to TRBJ2-5; 7 positions agree with TRBD1. The V gene end was trimmed by 1 base and the J gene end by 5 bases; junction bases not matched to a gene: 7. Germline-derived CDR1 and CDR2 are SGHAT and FQNNGV. The CDR3 is 15 residues long. The CDR3 nucleotides read TGTGCCAGCAGCTTAGCGTACAGGGGAAGGGAGACCCAGTACTTC. This encodes CASSLAYRGRETQYF.

The sample holds one count of this clone. The chain couples TRBV6-6 to TRBJ2-7, with D unresolved. Germline CDR1 reads MNHNY; CDR2 reads SVGAGI (reference sequence). CDR3 size: 12 residues. V lost 6 bases and J 2 bases, leaving 8 bases between the germline ends. The CDR3 sequence: CASRSPAYEQYF. CDR3 sequence (DNA): TGTGCCAGCAGATCCCCGGCCTACGAGCAGTACTTC.

This chain uses TRBV4-1 with TRBJ2-3; 12 bases are a match to TRBD2. V lost 1 base and J lost 8; bases outside the gene matches: 4. Germline V gene sequence: CDR1 MGHRA, CDR2 YSYEKL. The CDR3 length is 15 residues. The CDR3 sequence is CASSQGLAGGGTQYF. The CDR3 region has the DNA TGCGCCAGCAGCCAAGGGCTAGCGGGAGGGGGTACGCAGTATTTT.

This chain connects TRBV7-9 to TRBJ1-4, with D hard to call. CDR3 length equals 15 residues. Trimming left V 0 bases short and J 1 base short, with 6 bases between. Germline V lookup: CDR1 SEHNR, CDR2 FQNEAQ (reference sequence). The DNA of the CDR3 is TGTGCCAGCAGCTTAGCGGCAGTAACTAATGAAAAACTGTTTTTT. Residues: CASSLAAVTNEKLFF. The full variable domain, in which reference TRBV7-9 and TRBJ1-4 provide the parts outside the CDR3, is DTGVSQNPRHKITKRGQNVTFRCDPISEHNRLYWYRQTLGQGPEFLTYFQNEAQLEKSRLLSDRFSAERPKGSFSTLEIQRTEQGDSAMYLCASSLAAVTNEKLFFGSGTQLSVL.

The chain uses TRBV5-5 and TRBJ2-2; D perhaps matches TRBD2 (6 bases). From germline, CDR1 is SGHKS and CDR2 YYEKEE (reference sequence). Deletions cut 4 bases from V and 6 bases from J, with 22 bases between. The CDR3 is 17 amino acids. CDR3 loop: CASSGPRGTGTPGELFF. Written as DNA, the CDR3 is TGTGCCAGCAGCGGGCCGCGGGGCACGGGGACGCCCGGGGAGCTGTTTTTT.

The chain links TRBV11-2 to TRBJ2-5; D unclear. Germline-derived CDR1 and CDR2 are SGHAT and FQNNGV. Trimming cost V 4 bases and J 2 bases, with 11 bases left between them. The CDR3 spans 14 residues. CDR3 DNA: TGTGCCAGCAGCTCCCTGAGGAGACAAGAGACCCAGTACTTC. Translated: CASSSLRRQETQYF.